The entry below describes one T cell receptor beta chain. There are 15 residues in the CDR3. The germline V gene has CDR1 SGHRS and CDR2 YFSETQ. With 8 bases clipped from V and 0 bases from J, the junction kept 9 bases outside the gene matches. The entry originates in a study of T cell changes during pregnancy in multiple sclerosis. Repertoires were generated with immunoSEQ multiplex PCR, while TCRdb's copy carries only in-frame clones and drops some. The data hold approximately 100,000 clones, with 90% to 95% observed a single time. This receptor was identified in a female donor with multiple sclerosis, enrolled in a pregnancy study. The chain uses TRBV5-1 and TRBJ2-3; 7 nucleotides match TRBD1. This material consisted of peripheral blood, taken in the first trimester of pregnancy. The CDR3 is CASAWDRSSTDTQYF. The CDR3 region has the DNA TGCGCCAGTGCTTGGGACAGATCTAGCACAGATACGCAGTATTTT.